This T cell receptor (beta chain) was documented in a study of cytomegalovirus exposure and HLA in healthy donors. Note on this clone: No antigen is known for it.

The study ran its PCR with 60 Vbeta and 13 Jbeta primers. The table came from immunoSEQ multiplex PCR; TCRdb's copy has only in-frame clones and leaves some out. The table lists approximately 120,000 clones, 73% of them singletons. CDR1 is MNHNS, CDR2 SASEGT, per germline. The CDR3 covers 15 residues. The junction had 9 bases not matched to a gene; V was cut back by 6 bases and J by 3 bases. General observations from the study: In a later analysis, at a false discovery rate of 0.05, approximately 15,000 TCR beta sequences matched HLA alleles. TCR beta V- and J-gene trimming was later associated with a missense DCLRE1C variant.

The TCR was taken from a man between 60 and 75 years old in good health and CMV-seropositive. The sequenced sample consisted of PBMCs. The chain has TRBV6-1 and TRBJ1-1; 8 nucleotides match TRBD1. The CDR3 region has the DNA TGTGCCAGCAGAGCGGACAGGGCCTTATACACTGAAGCTTTCTTT. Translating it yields CASRADRALYTEAFF.